This TCR beta chain came from a study of blood T cell repertoires in COVID-19 (dated by TCRdb to about 2020). Background on the whole study: The collaborator samples originated in the United States, Italy and Spain and spanned the acute and convalescent phases of COVID-19. The prospective study material was composed of cDNA or gDNA derived from T cells, B-cell-depleted T cells, or PBMCs. Deeply sampled blood TCRbeta repertoires from subjects exposed to, actively infected with, or recovered from COVID-19 were included in the dataset. A freely available public database, intended as a resource for researchers studying the immune response to SARS-CoV-2, is where the repertoires were released. Samples came from the ongoing ImmuneRACE study (first 160 participants) plus 1,254 subjects from 6 global collaborators. Nearly every sample came with metadata listing a de-identified subject ID, COVID-19 status, age in years and sex. Where available, HLA class I and class II types were obtained from metadata supplied by the sample provider rather than from assay-based typing.

Summary of the overall study and its limitations: How much clinical and demographic metadata was included differed by source and by participant, and the metadata was provided uncurated.

The CDR3 runs 15 amino acids, cysteine and phenylalanine included. The retained sequence is limited to the CDR3, 45 bases, with the frame set at the first base. V and J lose 6 bases and 0 bases, and a span of 11 bases separates them. Looking up the germline V gene yields CDR1 SGHTA and CDR2 FQGTGA. Whole blood was collected in K2EDTA tubes by collaborating institutions according to the institutions' own protocols. For TCRbeta analysis, collaborator samples were shipped as frozen whole blood, as isolated PBMCs, or as DNA extracted from either sample type. In the case of this clone: The antigen this receptor binds is unknown. The record has no base qualities; no much larger clone is one base away.

The immunoSEQ Assay, a bias-controlled multiplex PCR, was used to amplify TCRbeta CDR3 regions from genomic DNA. The paper's data handling went like this. The number of nucleated cells in each sample was estimated from the amplification of reference gene primers within the assay. Sequence reads were collapsed and filtered to measure the absolute abundance of every unique TCRbeta CDR3 rearrangement. Productive Simpson clonality was computed per sample as the square root of Simpson's diversity index over productive rearrangements. Here the immuneACCESS table is served through TCRdb, limited to in-frame sequences with V and J called. Missing clones are a known gap in these copies; in checked studies unresolved V genes cover under half, and the rest lacks a known reason. That table furnishes V, J and clone size, whereas the DNA furnished D and trimming. The sample table contains about 76,000 clones; only one count was recorded for approximately 86% of them. The ten largest clones add up to 15% to 20% of the sample.

Recombination linked TRBV7-3 to TRBJ2-2, and possibly TRBD1, on 6 matching bases. This receptor was identified in a human donor in a cohort sampled during active COVID-19. Sequenced material: peripheral blood. Read as DNA, the sequence is TGTGCCAGCAGGATGGGGGCTACGAACACCGGGGAGCTGTTTTTT. This is translated as CASRMGATNTGELFF.